Presented here are 30 T cell receptor beta chains from one specimen sequenced in a study of T cell responses to AZD1222 COVID-19 vaccine. Repertoires were generated with immunoSEQ multiplex PCR, while TCRdb's copy carries only in-frame clones and drops some. The sample has around 160,000 clones; roughly 80% are singletons. The material sequenced was peripheral blood, taken on day 0 of MenACWY control vaccination. The receptor set was obtained from an adult in good health.

The chain couples TRBV7-2 to TRBJ1-2; a possible D gene is TRBD1 (6 bases). Germline V gene sequence: CDR1 SGHTA, CDR2 FQGNSA. The V gene lost 4 bases and the J gene lost 5 bases, with 26 bases spanning the gap. The CDR3 spans 18 residues. The CDR3 region is CASSSSQGRLGSGYGYTF. The DNA of the CDR3 is TGTGCCAGCAGCTCCTCACAGGGTCGGCTGGGGTCAGGGTATGGCTACACCTTC. The full variable domain, completed using reference TRBV7-2 and TRBJ1-2, is GAGVSQSPSNKVTEKGKDVELRCDPISGHTALYWYRQSLGQGLEFLIYFQGNSAPDKSGLPSDRFSAERTGGSVSTLTIQRTQQEDSAVYLCASSSSQGRLGSGYGYTFGSGTRLTVV.

The chain employs TRBV28 and TRBJ1-2; D uncertain. The CDR3 covers 16 residues. Trimming shortened V by 5 bases and J by 1 base, and 17 bases separated the two germline ends. The V gene's germline CDR1 is MDHEN and CDR2 SYDVKM. CDR3 coding DNA: TGTGCCAGCAGTCCCATCGGTGGAGACCTTAACTATGGCTACACCTTC. Encoded protein: CASSPIGGDLNYGYTF.

This clone appeared once. The chain links TRBV19 to TRBJ1-1; the D gene is possibly TRBD1 (5 bases). Germline CDR1 is LNHDA and CDR2 is SQIVND (reference sequence). The CDR3 is 15 residues long. Trimming shortened V by 6 bases and J by 1 base, and 15 bases separated the two germline ends. The DNA of the CDR3 is TGTGCCAGTAGCGGAGCGGGACTCCCGAACACTGAAGCTTTCTTT. Translation gives CASSGAGLPNTEAFF.

The CDR3 DNA reads TGTGCCAGCAGCTTTGGCCGACAGGCCTATGGCTACACCTTC. Encoded protein: CASSFGRQAYGYTF. The chain combines TRBV5-8 with TRBJ1-2; TRBD1 might be the D (6 bases). CDR1 and CDR2 (germline): SGHTS, YDEGEE. Trimming removed 2 bases at V and 4 bases at J, with 12 bases between. The CDR3 has 14 amino acids.

This clone was counted only a few times. The rearrangement joins TRBV19 to TRBJ1-2; D gene unclear. The CDR3 is made up of 16 amino acids. Germline V gives CDR1 LNHDA, CDR2 SQIVND (reference sequence). V lost 5 bases to trimming and J lost 2 bases, with 18 bases between them. The CDR3 spells CASSASYSGRNYGYTF. For the CDR3, the DNA is TGTGCCAGTAGTGCCTCATACAGTGGAAGAAACTATGGCTACACCTTC.

The table lists this clone with a few counts. The chain couples TRBV11-2 to TRBJ1-3; D gene ambiguous. From germline, CDR1 is SGHAT and CDR2 FQNNGV. Deletions cut 5 bases from V and 0 bases from J, with 8 bases between. There are 14 residues in the CDR3. CDR3 in DNA: TGTGCCAGCAGCCGTGAAAGCTCTGGAAACACCATATATTTT. This translates into CASSRESSGNTIYF.

The CDR3 DNA reads as TGTGCCAGCAGCCCTCAAGGGGGACAGGGGAGAGGGCAGCCCCAGCATTTT. Translation: CASSPQGGQGRGQPQHF. The V and J genes are TRBV7-9 and TRBJ1-5; 10 positions agree with TRBD1. Germline CDR1 SEHNR, CDR2 FQNEAQ (reference sequence). Trimming removed 5 bases from V and 7 bases from J; junction bases left unmatched: 14. The CDR3 extends over 17 amino acids.

V gene TRBV7-2 combines with J gene TRBJ1-1, with TRBD1 matching 7 bases. The CDR3 has 14 amino acids. CDR1 is SGHTA and CDR2 is FQGNSA in the germline V gene. The V segment lost 5 bases and the J segment 2 bases; nucleotides outside the gene matches: 5. Here the CDR3 reads CASSPRQGNTEAFF. CDR3 DNA sequence: TGTGCCAGCAGCCCCCGACAGGGAAACACTGAAGCTTTCTTT. The full variable domain, its missing parts supplied by reference TRBV7-2 and TRBJ1-1, is GAGVSQSPSNKVTEKGKDVELRCDPISGHTALYWYRQSLGQGLEFLIYFQGNSAPDKSGLPSDRFSAERTGGSVSTLTIQRTQQEDSAVYLCASSPRQGNTEAFFGQGTRLTVV.

The chain employs TRBV6-5 and TRBJ1-2; weak D call: TRBD1 (6 bases). CDR1 and CDR2 from the germline V gene are MNHEY and SVGAGI. V was shortened by 6 bases and J by 4 bases, with 12 bases between the two germline ends. CDR3 length: 13 amino acids. CDR3 bases: TGTGCCAGCAGATGGACAGCCTCCTATGGCTACACCTTC. Translated: CASRWTASYGYTF.

The chain recombines TRBV6-5 with TRBJ1-2, with no clear D. Germline-derived CDR1 and CDR2 are MNHEY and SVGAGI. The CDR3 has 14 amino acids. V lost 0 bases, J lost 3 bases, and 8 bases lay in between. DNA of the CDR3: TGTGCCAGCAGTTACTCGAGTACCTACTATGGCTACACCTTC. Protein product: CASSYSSTYYGYTF.

The V and J genes are TRBV2 and TRBJ1-6; D perhaps matches TRBD1 (6 bases). The V end was cut by 8 bases, the J end by 0 bases, with 17 bases between. Germline CDR1 is SNHLY and CDR2 is FYNNEI. This CDR3 is 17 amino acids long. The CDR3 bases are TGTGCCAGCGGTCGACAGGACGAGAGCTCCTATAATTCACCCCTCCACTTT. Translating gives CASGRQDESSYNSPLHF.

The V call is TRBV7-2, the J call TRBJ1-4; D unclear. The CDR3 sequence is 14 residues long. Germline loops: CDR1 SGHTA, CDR2 FQGNSA. V was clipped by 5 bases and J by 8 bases, with 15 bases between them. The CDR3 DNA follows: TGTGCCAGCAGCCTGGTTGCGGGTGGCGAAAAACTGTTTTTT. This encodes CASSLVAGGEKLFF.

V usage is TRBV29-1 and J usage is TRBJ2-1, with D perhaps matching TRBD1 or TRBD2 (5 bases each). Trimming stripped 7 bases from V and 7 bases from J, with 11 bases between. This CDR3 region has 11 residues. The germline CDR1 and CDR2 sequences are SQVTM and ANQGSEA. The DNA for the CDR3 is TGCAGCGGCTCGAGGGGAAATGAGCAGTTCTTC. The encoded protein is CSGSRGNEQFF.

This clone was detected once. The genes are TRBV5-8 and TRBJ1-1, with D perhaps matching TRBD1 (6 bases). Trimming left V 4 bases short and J 5 bases short, with 21 bases between. This CDR3 region has 16 residues. Germline CDR1 reads SGHTS; CDR2 reads YDEGEE. The CDR3 nucleotides are TGTGCCAGCAGCCGGCGTTGGTCGAACAGGGTAACTGAAGCTTTCTTT. Translating gives CASSRRWSNRVTEAFF. Full variable domain (missing parts from reference TRBV5-8 and TRBJ1-1): EAGVTQSPTHLIKTRGQQATLRCSPISGHTSVYWYQQALGLGLQFLLWYDEGEERNRGNFPPRFSGRQFPNYSSELNVNALELEDSALYLCASSRRWSNRVTEAFFGQGTRLTVV.

This chain uses TRBV7-3 with TRBJ2-3; 8 nucleotides match TRBD2. Unmatched junction bases numbered 9, after V lost 5 bases and J lost 5 bases. Germline V gene data show CDR1 as SGHTA and CDR2 as FQGTGA. CDR3 length equals 15 residues. CDR3 amino acids: CASSPNGGAGDTQYF. The DNA of the CDR3 is TGTGCCAGCAGCCCGAACGGGGGGGCGGGAGATACGCAGTATTTT. The whole variable domain, filled in from reference TRBV7-3 and TRBJ2-3, reads GAGVSQTPSNKVTEKGKYVELRCDPISGHTALYWYRQSLGQGPEFLIYFQGTGAADDSGLPNDRFFAVRPEGSVSTLKIQRTERGDSAVYLCASSPNGGAGDTQYFGPGTRLTVL.

The chain joins TRBV12-3 or TRBV12-4 to TRBJ2-7, with D maybe TRBD1 (6 bases). The V and J ends lost 5 bases and 2 bases respectively, with 10 bases between them. The CDR3 is 13 residues long. The CDR3 here is CASSTGQPYEQYF. The CDR3 region has the DNA TGTGCCAGCAGTACGGGACAACCCTACGAGCAGTACTTC.

The chain employs TRBV4-2 and TRBJ2-4, with 7 bases that match TRBD1. The CDR3 is 15 residues long. With V trimmed by 0 bases and J by 7 bases, 6 bases remained unmatched. CDR1 and CDR2 (germline): LGHNA, YNFKEQ. The CDR3 region has the DNA TGTGCCAGCAGCCAAGAGAACAGGGGCGACAACATTCAGTACTTC. Translating gives CASSQENRGDNIQYF.

The gene calls are TRBV2 and TRBJ1-2; maybe TRBD1 (5 bases). This CDR3 is 14 amino acids long. The V gene's germline CDR1 is SNHLY and CDR2 FYNNEI. V was shortened by 1 base and J by 7 bases, with 13 bases between the two germline ends. CDR3 region: CASSEEAGRSGYTF. CDR3 nucleotides: TGTGCCAGCAGTGAAGAGGCAGGGAGAAGTGGCTACACCTTC. Supplemented by reference TRBV2 and TRBJ1-2, the full variable domain reads EPEVTQTPSHQVTQMGQEVILRCVPISNHLYFYWYRQILGQKVEFLVSFYNNEISEKSEIFDDQFSVERPDGSNFTLKIRSTKLEDSAMYFCASSEEAGRSGYTFGSGTRLTVV.

The chain uses TRBV6-5 and TRBJ2-6, with D perhaps TRBD1 or TRBD2 (5 bases each). Germline V lookup: CDR1 MNHEY, CDR2 SVGAGI. Trimming took off 4 bases at V and 4 bases at J, with 14 bases between the two ends. There are 16 residues in the CDR3. This chain's CDR3 is CASSSGHSGGANVLTF. The DNA of the CDR3 is TGTGCCAGCAGTTCAGGACACTCGGGGGGGGCCAACGTCCTGACTTTC.

This clone appeared once. The genes are TRBV6-5 and TRBJ2-7; D gene ambiguous. Germline CDR1 is MNHEY and CDR2 is SVGAGI. V lost 2 bases and J 6 bases, leaving 5 bases between the germline ends. The CDR3 runs to 11 residues. The CDR3 DNA follows: TGTGCCAGCAGTTACGGTCCCGAGCAGTACTTC. Its protein product is CASSYGPEQYF.

In nucleotides, the CDR3 is TGTGCTAGTGGTTTAGGCACAGGGATCACTGAAGCTTTCTTT. This gives the protein CASGLGTGITEAFF. V gene TRBV12-5 combines with J gene TRBJ1-1; D is possibly TRBD1 (6 bases). The V end was cut by 3 bases, the J end by 4 bases, with 12 bases between. The CDR3 runs to 14 residues. Germline V gives CDR1 LGHNT, CDR2 FRNRAP.

The chain is built from TRBV28 and TRBJ1-3; D gene unclear. Trimming stripped 3 bases from V and 0 bases from J, with 15 bases between. Germline CDR1 is MDHEN and CDR2 is SYDVKM. The CDR3 has 17 amino acids. In DNA form, the CDR3 reads TGTGCCAGCAGTTTCACTCCAGCGGCGGGCTCTGGAAACACCATATATTTT. It codes for CASSFTPAAGSGNTIYF.

The chain combines TRBV5-1 with TRBJ1-1; D ambiguous. CDR1 SGHRS and CDR2 YFSETQ come from the germline V gene. Deletions cut 0 bases from V and 4 bases from J, with 13 bases between. The CDR3 has 15 amino acids. CDR3 region: CASSLVVGRGTEAFF. In nucleotides, the CDR3 is TGCGCCAGCAGCTTGGTGGTAGGTCGTGGCACTGAAGCTTTCTTT.

This chain uses TRBV19 with TRBJ1-2; perhaps TRBD1 as D (5 bases). CDR3 length equals 14 residues. Germline V gives CDR1 LNHDA, CDR2 SQIVND (reference sequence). Between the trimmed V and J ends, which lost 5 bases and 4 bases, there was a span of 14 bases. The CDR3 nucleotides are TGTGCCAGTAGTCCCGGGGGTCCGGGCTATGGCTACACCTTC. Protein sequence: CASSPGGPGYGYTF.

This CDR3 is CASSALRTGGTGELFF. CDR3 sequence (DNA): TGTGCCAGCAGCGCCCTAAGGACGGGGGGGACCGGGGAGCTGTTTTTT. The chain carries TRBV9 and TRBJ2-2, with 8 bases fitting TRBD2. V was pared by 3 bases and J by 5 bases, with 9 bases of the junction left unmatched. CDR1 and CDR2 (germline): SGDLS, YYNGEE. This CDR3 has 16 residues.

The CDR3 here is CATSDSDRSTDTQYF. The CDR3 DNA sequence: TGTGCCACCAGTGATTCCGACAGGAGCACAGATACGCAGTATTTT. The chain joins TRBV24-1 to TRBJ2-3; tentatively, D is TRBD1 (6 bases). The CDR3 contains 15 residues. Trimming left V 2 bases short and J 0 bases short, with 8 bases between. CDR1 KGHDR and CDR2 SFDVKD come from the germline V gene.

The rearrangement links TRBV3-1 (or the pseudogene TRBV3-2) to TRBJ2-1; 9 nucleotides line up with TRBD1. The CDR3 is 15 residues long. Germline CDR1 is LGHDT and CDR2 is YNNKEL (reference sequence). V shed 3 bases, J shed 8 bases, and the junction held 8 bases outside the gene matches. The DNA for the CDR3 is TGTGCCAGCAGCCACAACCGGGACAGGGACCATGAGCAGTTCTTC. Translation gives CASSHNRDRDHEQFF.

The chain links TRBV30 to TRBJ1-5; D is possibly TRBD1 (6 bases). The CDR3 sequence is 13 residues long. Between the trimmed V and J ends, which lost 7 bases and 4 bases, there was a span of 14 bases. Germline CDR1 reads GTSNPN; CDR2 reads SVGIG (reference sequence). The DNA for the CDR3 is TGTGCCTTGGCGACAGGCAAAAATCAGCCCCAGCATTTT. As protein: CALATGKNQPQHF.

J is TRBJ2-5 and V is TRBV2; perhaps TRBD2 as D (6 bases). The length of the CDR3 is 13 residues. V dropped 9 bases and J dropped 0 bases, with 11 bases sitting between them. Germline loops: CDR1 SNHLY, CDR2 FYNNEI. The CDR3 spells CASLLAHQETQYF. In nucleotides, the CDR3 is TGTGCCAGTTTGCTAGCGCACCAAGAGACCCAGTACTTC.

The chain is built from TRBV28 and TRBJ1-5; 8 positions agree with TRBD1. Trimming cost V 4 bases and J 3 bases; bases outside gene matches: 5. Looked up from germline, CDR1 is MDHEN and CDR2 is SYDVKM. The CDR3 totals 15 residues. The CDR3: CASSSPDRDNQPQHF. In nucleotides, the CDR3 is TGTGCCAGCAGTTCCCCGGACAGGGACAATCAGCCCCAGCATTTT.